This entry concerns a single T cell receptor (beta chain). Its specificity is not known. TCRdb's copy holds only in-frame clones and misses some; the assay was immunoSEQ multiplex PCR. This table holds 65,000 to 85,000 clones, approximately 86% found once. The data are from a study of OX40 agonist ivuxolimab in advanced cancers. As for the study in general: Checkpoint inhibitors had been given previously to 40% of patients. General study findings and limits: Clonal expansion was seen in CD4+ and CD8+ blood T cells by week 6 at 0.1 to 3.0 mg/kg. Expanded clones were, on average, more numerous among CD8+ T cells than CD4+.

Patients were ruled out by autoimmune disease history or systemic immunosuppression. This CDR3 contains 14 residues. Trimming shortened V by 4 bases and J by 3 bases, and 12 bases separated the two germline ends. Germline CDR1 and CDR2: SGHTA and FQGNSA. This material consisted of CD4+ or CD8+ T cells sorted from blood, taken in a trial of the OX40 agonist ivuxolimab. This receptor was obtained from an adult with an advanced solid tumor such as melanoma, head and neck, liver or kidney cancer. The chain employs TRBV7-2 and TRBJ2-5; D is unresolved. The CDR3 loop reads CASSSGRQKETQYF. The CDR3 bases are TGTGCCAGCAGCTCCGGACGGCAGAAAGAGACCCAGTACTTC.